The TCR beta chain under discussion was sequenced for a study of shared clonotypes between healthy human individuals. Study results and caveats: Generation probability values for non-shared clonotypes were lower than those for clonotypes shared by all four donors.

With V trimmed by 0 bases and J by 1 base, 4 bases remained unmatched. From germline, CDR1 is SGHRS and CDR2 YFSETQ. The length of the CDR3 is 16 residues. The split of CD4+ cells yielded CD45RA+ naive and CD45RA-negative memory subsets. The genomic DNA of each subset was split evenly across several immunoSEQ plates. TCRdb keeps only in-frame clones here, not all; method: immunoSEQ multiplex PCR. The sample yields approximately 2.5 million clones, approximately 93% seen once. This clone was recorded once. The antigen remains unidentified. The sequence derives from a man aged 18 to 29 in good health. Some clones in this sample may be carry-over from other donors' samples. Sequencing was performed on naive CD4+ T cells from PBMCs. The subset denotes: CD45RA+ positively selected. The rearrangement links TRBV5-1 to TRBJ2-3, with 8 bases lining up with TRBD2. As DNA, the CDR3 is TGCGCCAGCAGCTTGGCCGCGCGGGAGGGCACAGATACGCAGTATTTT. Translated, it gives CASSLAAREGTDTQYF.